Below are 9 T cell receptor beta chains sequenced from a single sample in a study of T cells in Graves' hyperthyroidism and ophthalmopathy. The TCR beta CDR3 regions underwent amplification using RNA transcripts as the source. Initially, a first-round RT-PCR of the TCR CDR3 employed the HTBI primer set. TCRdb passed the multiplex PCR reads through MiXCR, listing each CDR3 protein once. Of approximately 370,000 distinct CDR3 sequences listed, about a sixth are singletons. Sequencing was done on a sample of blood. These receptors were collected from a woman in her thirties with Graves' hyperthyroidism that later progressed to Graves' ophthalmopathy.

This clonotype was seen repeatedly, ten times or more. The chain joins TRBV11-2 to TRBJ1-2; perhaps TRBD1 as D (5 bases). The germline gives CDR1 SGHAT, CDR2 FQNNGV. The CDR3 runs 12 residues. The germline V and J ends were trimmed by 5 bases and 6 bases, with 10 bases remaining between them. The CDR3 DNA reads as TGTGCCAGCAGCCCCGGGGGGAATGGCTACACCTTC. Translating it yields CASSPGGNGYTF.

This chain links TRBV9 with TRBJ1-2, with D possibly matching TRBD1 (5 bases). Germline assignment: CDR1 SGDLS and CDR2 YYNGEE. The CDR3 loop spans 11 amino acids. Trimming pared 5 bases from V and 8 bases from J, leaving 10 bases between. CDR3 DNA: TGTGCCAGCAGTGACAGTCAGGGCTACACCTTC. Translated: CASSDSQGYTF.

The gene calls are TRBV9 and TRBJ2-7; D remains unclear. Germline lookup yields CDR1 SGDLS and CDR2 YYNGEE. The CDR3 loop spans 15 amino acids. Deletions cut 4 bases from V and 2 bases from J, with 16 bases between. The DNA of the CDR3 is TGTGCCAGCAGCCCATCGTGGGGTTTTGCCTACGAGCAGTACTTC. This translates into CASSPSWGFAYEQYF.

At least ten counts were recorded for this clonotype. The chain is built from TRBV30 and TRBJ1-5, with D possibly TRBD1 on 6 matching bases. Germline CDR1 reads GTSNPN; CDR2 reads SVGIG (reference sequence). This CDR3 has 13 residues. V was trimmed by 3 bases and J by 2 bases, leaving 8 bases between them. DNA of the CDR3: TGTGCCTGGAGCCGACAGGGCAATCAGCCCCAGCATTTT. Amino acid sequence: CAWSRQGNQPQHF.

At least ten counts were recorded for this clonotype. This chain uses TRBV20-1 with TRBJ2-6; possibly TRBD2 for D (5 bases). Between the trimmed V and J ends, which lost 4 bases and 1 base, there was a span of 14 bases. The CDR3 sequence is 16 residues long. Germline CDR1 DFQATT, CDR2 SNEGSKA (reference sequence). The DNA of the CDR3 is TGCAGTGCTAAGAATAACGAGGGTTCTGGGGCCAACGTCCTGACTTTC. Its translation is CSAKNNEGSGANVLTF.

The rearrangement joins TRBV12-3 or TRBV12-4 to TRBJ2-1; tentative D call: TRBD2 (5 bases). Trimming took off 4 bases at V and 7 bases at J, with 11 bases between the two ends. This CDR3 is built from 13 residues. The DNA of the CDR3 is TGTGCCAGCAGTTCCCTACTAGAAAATGAGCAGTTCTTC. Its translation: CASSSLLENEQFF.

The rearrangement joins TRBV2 to TRBJ2-1; TRBD2 might be the D (6 bases). Trimming cost V 10 bases and J 8 bases, with 18 bases left between them. The CDR3 is 13 residues long. Germline assignment: CDR1 SNHLY and CDR2 FYNNEI. CDR3 sequence (DNA): TGTGCCACCGCGGGACTCGCGTTTCATGAGCAGTTCTTC. This sequence encodes CATAGLAFHEQFF. Variable domain in full (rest from reference TRBV2 and TRBJ2-1): EPEVTQTPSHQVTQMGQEVILRCVPISNHLYFYWYRQILGQKVEFLVSFYNNEISEKSEIFDDQFSVERPDGSNFTLKIRSTKLEDSAMYFCATAGLAFHEQFFGPGTRLTVL.

The chain recombines TRBV4-1 with TRBJ2-7; no definite D call. The CDR3 spans 13 residues. Germline-derived CDR1 and CDR2 are MGHRA and YSYEKL. V was shortened by 0 bases and J by 7 bases, with 10 bases between the two germline ends. CDR3 residues: CASSQDLLWEQYF. For the CDR3, the DNA is TGCGCCAGCAGCCAAGATCTACTTTGGGAGCAGTACTTC.

As concerns this clonotype: It may be a read error: a sequence one base away is much more abundant. The chain has TRBV6-1 and TRBJ2-5; D could derive from TRBD1 or TRBD2 (6 bases each). The CDR3 totals 14 residues. Trimming left V 4 bases short and J 4 bases short, with 13 bases between. Germline V lookup: CDR1 MNHNS, CDR2 SASEGT. The CDR3 is CASSGGGTPETQYF. The DNA of the CDR3 is TGTGCCAGCAGTGGAGGGGGGACTCCAGAGACCCAGTACTTC.